Described below is a single T cell receptor beta chain sequence and its context. The antigen remains unidentified. This beta chain is a stray read from a library made for alpha chains; its abundance is not meaningful. Noted time point: sample taken at primary tumor resection. The germline V gene encodes CDR1 MNHEY and CDR2 SMNVEV (reference sequence). This CDR3 has 13 residues. Trimming pared 6 bases from V and 2 bases from J, leaving 8 bases between. This entry belongs to a study of spatial heterogeneity in lung cancer. Across the study: Detection consistently captured more beta-chain sequences than alpha-chain sequences. Study observations and caveats: Tumoral mutation counts were tracked by counts of expanded intratumoral alpha and beta TCRs.

MiXCR was run by TCRdb on the 5' RACE reads, yielding one entry per CDR3 protein. The data contain over 15,000 distinct CDR3 sequences, around 6.4% of them singletons. The rearrangement uses TRBV27 and TRBJ2-1; D is undetermined. This specimen consisted of lung tumor tissue, obtained at surgery. The TCR originated in a female donor with early-stage non-small cell lung cancer. The CDR3 bases are TGTGCCAGCAGCCCCAACCCCTACAATGAGCAGTTCTTC. This sequence encodes CASSPNPYNEQFF.